One and the same sample provided the 22 T cell receptor beta chains below, sequenced in a study of T cell repertoires in cytomegalovirus infection. TCRdb independently ran MiXCR on the reads; one entry per CDR3 protein. The repertoire holds 150,000 to 200,000 distinct CDR3 sequences, roughly 30% seen once, with roughly 29% in the top ten. Sample: PBMCs. The receptors shown here come from a human donor in good health (CMV status not recorded). Some clones in this sample may be carry-over from other donors' samples.

In its sample, this clonotype was seen many times. The chain recombines TRBV7-3 with TRBJ2-2; perhaps D is TRBD1 or TRBD2 (5 bases each). The CDR3 is made up of 16 amino acids. V was pared by 5 bases and J by 2 bases, with 15 bases between. Germline-derived CDR1 and CDR2 are SGHTA and FQGTGA. CDR3 region: CASSDGTGINTGELFF. As DNA, the CDR3 is TGTGCCAGCAGCGACGGGACGGGCATTAACACCGGGGAGCTGTTTTTT.

In its sample, this clonotype was seen a few times. This chain links TRBV5-5 with TRBJ2-3, with 9 bases that match TRBD2. The V and J ends lost 4 bases and 2 bases, in that order; junction bases with no gene match: 8. The CDR3 runs to 16 residues. From germline, CDR1 is SGHKS and CDR2 YYEKEE (reference sequence). This CDR3 reads CASSVVLAGFTDTQYF. DNA for the CDR3: TGTGCCAGCAGCGTCGTACTAGCGGGTTTCACAGATACGCAGTATTTT.

There are a few counts of this clonotype. The genes are TRBV5-1 and TRBJ1-2, with D tentatively TRBD1 (6 bases). The CDR3 covers 12 residues. Germline V CDR1 and CDR2: SGHRS, YFSETQ. V lost 5 bases and J 7 bases, leaving 12 bases between the germline ends. CDR3 DNA: TGCGCCAGCAGACCACAGGGAGGTGGCTACACCTTC. It encodes CASRPQGGGYTF.

J is TRBJ1-6 and V is TRBV7-2; D gene uncertain. The CDR3 runs 13 residues. V lost 2 bases, J lost 7 bases, and 6 bases lay in between. CDR1 SGHTA and CDR2 FQGNSA come from the germline V gene. For the CDR3, the DNA is TGTGCCAGCAGCTTAACGGAAAATTCACCCCTCCACTTT. This translates into CASSLTENSPLHF.

This clonotype has more than one count but fewer than ten. The V gene is TRBV5-4, the J gene TRBJ2-1; D gene uncertain. Looked up from germline, CDR1 is SGHNT and CDR2 is YYREEE (reference sequence). CDR3 length equals 15 residues. Deletions cut 5 bases from V and 2 bases from J, with 14 bases between. The chain's CDR3 is CASSMEFGTYNEQFF. As DNA, the CDR3 is TGTGCCAGCAGTATGGAATTTGGGACCTACAATGAGCAGTTCTTC.

In the case of this clonotype: A much larger clone lies one base from this, so it may be a read error. V and J are TRBV7-2 and TRBJ1-1; D perhaps matches TRBD1 (6 bases). In germline, CDR1 is SGHTA, CDR2 FQGNSA. CDR3 length: 15 residues. CDR3: CASSFRGGREAEALF. DNA of the CDR3: TGTGCCAGCAGCTTCCGCGGGGGGCGTGAGGCTGAAGCTCTCTTT.

This clonotype was observed a handful of times. The V call is TRBV11-2, the J call TRBJ2-7; possibly TRBD1 for D (5 bases). Per germline, CDR1 SGHAT and CDR2 FQNNGV. The CDR3 loop spans 14 amino acids. V shed 5 bases and J shed 4 bases, with 15 bases lying between them. CDR3 residues: CASSLHPTVYEQYF. Written as DNA, the CDR3 is TGTGCCAGCAGCCTCCACCCGACAGTTTACGAGCAGTACTTC.

The CDR3 here is CSARVLAGENIQYF. The CDR3, as DNA: TGCAGTGCTAGGGTCCTAGCGGGGGAAAACATTCAGTACTTC. This chain connects TRBV20-1 to TRBJ2-4, with 10 bases aligning to TRBD2. V gave up 3 bases and J gave up 5 bases; unmatched junction bases: 4. This CDR3 comprises 14 residues. Germline CDR1 DFQATT, CDR2 SNEGSKA (reference sequence).

The V gene is TRBV7-8, the J gene TRBJ2-1, with 9 positions matching TRBD2. This CDR3 is built from 15 residues. Germline V gene sequence: CDR1 SGHVS, CDR2 FQNEAQ. V lost 7 bases, J lost 8 bases, and 12 bases stayed unmatched. CDR3 residues: CASTPTGAGGHEQFF. In nucleotides, the CDR3 is TGTGCCAGCACCCCGACAGGAGCGGGGGGCCATGAGCAGTTCTTC. The full variable domain, in which reference TRBV7-8 and TRBJ2-1 provide the parts outside the CDR3, is GAGVSQSPRYKVAKRGQDVALRCDPISGHVSLFWYQQALGQGPEFLTYFQNEAQLDKSGLPSDRFFAERPEGSVSTLKIQRTQQEDSAVYLCASTPTGAGGHEQFFGPGTRLTVL.

The gene calls are TRBV10-3 and TRBJ1-1; D is possibly TRBD1 (5 bases). V was pared by 8 bases and J by 4 bases, with 11 bases between. Looked up from germline, CDR1 is ENHRY and CDR2 is SYGVKD. The CDR3 runs to 12 residues. The CDR3 loop is CAIGSGTTEAFF. CDR3 sequence (DNA): TGTGCCATCGGGTCAGGGACCACTGAAGCTTTCTTT.

This clonotype has more than one count but fewer than ten. The chain links TRBV6-2 or TRBV6-3 to TRBJ2-1; D possibly corresponds to TRBD2 (6 bases). The CDR3 length is 18 residues. The ends were cut back, 2 bases at V and 0 bases at J, with 17 bases in the middle. Germline CDR1 MNHEY, CDR2 SVGEGT. This chain's CDR3 is CASSYGGSGTGSYNEQFF. The CDR3 DNA sequence: TGTGCCAGCAGTTACGGGGGGAGTGGTACAGGCTCCTACAATGAGCAGTTCTTC.

This chain uses TRBV11-2 with TRBJ2-1; tentatively, D is TRBD1 or TRBD2 (5 bases each). V was pared by 8 bases and J by 7 bases, with 18 bases between. The CDR3 totals 14 residues. Looked up from germline, CDR1 is SGHAT and CDR2 is FQNNGV. The chain's CDR3 is CASAQSGTLNEQFF. CDR3 DNA: TGTGCCAGCGCCCAGTCCGGGACCCTTAATGAGCAGTTCTTC.

The V and J genes are TRBV7-9 and TRBJ2-1; no reliable D call. CDR1 SEHNR and CDR2 FQNEAQ come from the germline V gene (reference sequence). This CDR3 region has 11 residues. Trimming pared 5 bases from V and 9 bases from J, leaving 8 bases between. CDR3 residues: CASSISPEQFF. The CDR3 region has the DNA TGTGCCAGCAGCATTAGCCCTGAGCAGTTCTTC.

This clonotype was recorded a few times. V and J are TRBV2 and TRBJ2-6; TRBD1 matches 9 bases. V shed 2 bases and J 4 bases; nucleotides not matched to a gene: 6. This CDR3 spans 17 amino acids. The germline gives CDR1 SNHLY, CDR2 FYNNEI. CDR3 nucleotide sequence: TGTGCCAGCAGTGAAACGACAGGGGGAGGCGGGGCCAACGTCCTGACTTTC. As protein: CASSETTGGGGANVLTF.

This clonotype was seen more than once but under ten times. The chain's CDR3 is CASRARRTGQYNEQFF. The CDR3 nucleotides are TGTGCCAGCAGAGCAAGGCGAACGGGACAGTACAATGAGCAGTTCTTC. V is TRBV6-2 or TRBV6-3 and J is TRBJ2-1, with 7 bases fitting TRBD1. V lost 6 bases, J lost 4 bases, and 12 bases stayed unmatched. This CDR3 spans 16 amino acids. Per germline, CDR1 MNHEY and CDR2 SVGEGT.

J is TRBJ1-1 and V is TRBV29-1; D is possibly TRBD1 (6 bases). This CDR3 has 14 residues. The germline CDR1 and CDR2 sequences are SQVTM and ANQGSEA. V was trimmed by 4 bases and J by 10 bases, leaving 22 bases between them. Written as DNA, the CDR3 is TGCAGCGTTGGGAGTGGGGGGGCGAAGACGGCAGCTTTCTTT. Its translation is CSVGSGGAKTAAFF.

The table lists this clonotype with a few counts. V is TRBV7-2 and J is TRBJ2-7, with D tentatively TRBD1 (6 bases). This CDR3 region has 15 residues. Germline V CDR1 and CDR2: SGHTA, FQGNSA. Trimming removed 1 base at V and 3 bases at J, with 13 bases between. The CDR3 protein is CASSLVAGDDYEQYF. The CDR3 DNA reads TGTGCCAGCAGCTTAGTGGCAGGGGACGACTACGAGCAGTACTTC.

This sequence joins TRBV12-3 or TRBV12-4 and TRBJ2-2; D remains unclear. Trimming left V 2 bases short and J 0 bases short, with 7 bases between. The CDR3 has 15 amino acids. CDR3 protein: CASSLHSPNTGELFF. CDR3 nucleotides: TGTGCCAGCAGTTTACACAGCCCGAACACCGGGGAGCTGTTTTTT.

This clonotype showed up many times. The V call is TRBV7-8, the J call TRBJ2-6; 10 bases match TRBD1. The length of the CDR3 is 17 residues. The germline V gene has CDR1 SGHVS and CDR2 FQNEAQ. The V segment lost 4 bases and the J segment 0 bases; nucleotides outside the gene matches: 3. The CDR3 here is CASSWGDRGSGANVLTF. CDR3 bases: TGTGCCAGCAGCTGGGGGGACAGGGGCTCTGGGGCCAACGTCCTGACTTTC.

Details on this clonotype: A junction boundary mismatches the germline segment, possibly from a read error. The J gene is TRBJ1-1, the V gene TRBV7-2; no clear D. This CDR3 has 13 amino acids. From germline, CDR1 is SGHTA and CDR2 FQGNSA. The CDR3 DNA is TGTCCCAGCAGCTTAGGTCCGGAGGGATCAGCTTTCTTT. Residues: CPSSLGPEGSAFF.

This clonotype has ten or more counts. The CDR3 sequence is CASSLGGAANEQFF. CDR3 nucleotides: TGTGCCAGCAGCTTAGGGGGGGCGGCCAATGAGCAGTTCTTC. The chain couples TRBV7-8 to TRBJ2-1, with D perhaps matching TRBD1 or TRBD2 (6 bases each). The CDR3 is 14 amino acids. Trimming cost V 1 base and J 6 bases, with 10 bases left between them. In germline, CDR1 is SGHVS, CDR2 FQNEAQ.

This clonotype was detected only a few times. The chain couples TRBV7-2 to TRBJ2-5; the D is unclear. The germline V gene has CDR1 SGHTA and CDR2 FQGNSA. The V end was cut by 0 bases, the J end by 1 base, with 9 bases between. This CDR3 spans 15 amino acids. The CDR3 reads CASSLASGIQETQYF. Here the CDR3 DNA reads TGTGCCAGCAGCTTAGCCTCCGGTATCCAAGAGACCCAGTACTTC.